Listed here are 7 T cell receptor beta chains from one sample, sequenced in a study of blood T cell repertoires in COVID-19. Libraries were prepared by immunoSEQ multiplex PCR; TCRdb keeps only in-frame clonotypes and omits some of them. The sample lists almost 200,000 clones; 80% to 90% were seen once. Sequencing used peripheral blood. Source of these receptors: a woman between 70 and 85 years old with acute or convalescent COVID-19.

The chain couples TRBV6-5 to TRBJ2-7, with TRBD1 identical over 11 bases. Germline CDR1 and CDR2: MNHEY and SVGAGI. The CDR3 length is 13 residues. J gave up 5 bases and V 8 bases, and 5 bases lay outside the gene matches. DNA for the CDR3: TGTGCCAGCGCCCGGACAGGGGGCCACGAGCAGTACTTC. Translating gives CASARTGGHEQYF.

The CDR3 loop is CASSPYAPGVGRVTNTEAFF. CDR3 bases: TGTGCCAGCAGTCCTTACGCTCCCGGGGTAGGACGTGTAACGAACACTGAAGCTTTCTTT. J is TRBJ1-1 and V is TRBV6-6; the D is unclear. The germline V gene has CDR1 MNHNY and CDR2 SVGAGI (reference sequence). Trimming cost V 5 bases and J 1 base, with 29 bases left between them. This CDR3 is built from 20 residues.

The chain links TRBV24-1 to TRBJ2-5; 10 nucleotides line up with TRBD2. The CDR3 length is 15 residues. Germline CDR1 KGHDR, CDR2 SFDVKD. V trimming: 5 bases; J trimming: 5 bases; junction bases outside the gene matches: 7. The CDR3 DNA follows: TGTGCCACCAGTGCCGGAGCGGGGGGGTTTGAGACCCAGTACTTC. As protein: CATSAGAGGFETQYF.

This chain joins TRBV28 and TRBJ2-1; perhaps TRBD1 as D (6 bases). Germline CDR1 reads MDHEN; CDR2 reads SYDVKM. This CDR3 region has 13 residues. V was pared by 7 bases and J by 8 bases, with 15 bases between. CDR3: CASNRQGRDEQFF. Here the CDR3 DNA reads TGTGCCAGCAACAGGCAGGGGAGAGATGAGCAGTTCTTC.

The V gene is TRBV5-1, the J gene TRBJ1-2, with 7 nucleotides matching TRBD1. Germline lookup yields CDR1 SGHRS and CDR2 YFSETQ. The CDR3 runs to 14 residues. The ends lost 2 bases at V and 3 bases at J; junction bases unmatched: 4. CDR3 protein: CASSFAGTDYGYTF. For the CDR3, the DNA is TGCGCCAGCAGCTTCGCCGGGACAGACTATGGCTACACCTTC.

The chain combines TRBV6-5 with TRBJ1-2; TRBD1 is a possible D gene (5 bases). V shed 8 bases and J shed 4 bases, with 11 bases lying between them. The CDR3 length is 12 residues. CDR1 and CDR2 (germline): MNHEY, SVGAGI. The CDR3 loop reads CASAAGSYGYTF. CDR3 DNA: TGTGCCAGCGCTGCAGGGTCCTATGGCTACACCTTC.

The gene calls are TRBV28 and TRBJ2-1; 7 bases map to TRBD2. CDR3 length equals 14 residues. From germline, CDR1 is MDHEN and CDR2 SYDVKM. The V gene end was trimmed by 7 bases and the J gene end by 3 bases; junction bases not matched to a gene: 6. The CDR3 nucleotides are TGTGCCAGCAAGGGCGGGAGTGGCTACAATGAGCAGTTCTTC. Translation: CASKGGSGYNEQFF.